This TCR beta chain was identified during a study of T-cell memory formation after mild COVID-19. Study overall: Largely, TCR clusters stayed within a single donor.

The study's findings and limits: CD4+ bias marked clones expanding day 15 to 37, unlike balanced contracting clones. Specificity for SARS-CoV-2 was not confirmed among the second-wave clones peaking on day 37. Of the contracting clones, CD4+ ones lay mainly in CM and EM, and CD8+ ones in EMRA.

Details on this clonotype: Its antigen is unidentified.

One entry per CDR3 protein results from TCRdb running MiXCR on the 5' RACE reads. The data show approximately 560,000 distinct CDR3 sequences, with 17% seen just once and about 8.6% held by the top ten. This CDR3 spans 15 amino acids. The V and J ends lost 10 bases and 2 bases respectively, with 17 bases between them. The sequence came from an adult woman who had mild COVID-19 (a few samples of this study predate the infection). Cell type and time point are not known. Sequenced material: PBMCs or a T cell subset sorted from them (not recorded which). V usage is TRBV12-3 or TRBV12-4 and J usage is TRBJ2-2; tentatively, D is TRBD1 or TRBD2 (5 bases each). The CDR3 DNA sequence: TGTGCCATGGCATTGGGGACCTTTAACACCGGGGAGCTGTTTTTT. Encoded protein: CAMALGTFNTGELFF.